Below are 24 T cell receptor beta chains sequenced from a single sample in a study of blood T cell repertoires in COVID-19 (dated by TCRdb to 2018 to 2020). Library construction relied on the immunoSEQ multiplex PCR assay. The table was pulled from immuneACCESS by TCRdb, which kept in-frame rearrangements only. Such tables lose some clones; where checked, under half of the loss comes from unresolved V genes, and the rest has no known cause. Across this sample there are about 75,000 clones, with about 74% seen only once. 2.5% to 3% of the sample lies in the top ten. Material for sequencing was peripheral blood. All receptors derive from a human donor with acute or convalescent COVID-19. The donor label of this sample is uncertain.

The chain has TRBV27 and TRBJ2-3, with 7 bases that match TRBD1. CDR3 length equals 15 residues. Losses at the gene ends were 4 bases for V and 6 bases for J; bases not matched to a gene: 10. Germline-derived CDR1 and CDR2 are MNHEY and SMNVEV (reference sequence). CDR3 in amino acids: CASSCKDRPPDTQYF. In DNA, the CDR3 is TGTGCCAGCAGTTGTAAGGACAGGCCCCCCGATACGCAGTATTTT.

The chain has TRBV18 and TRBJ1-3; 7 nucleotides align to TRBD1. The CDR3 is made up of 16 amino acids. With 3 bases clipped from V and 4 bases from J, the junction kept 9 bases outside the gene matches. CDR1 is KGHSH, CDR2 LQKENI, per germline. In DNA, the CDR3 is TGTGCCAGCTCACCGCGAGACAGGGCGGCAGGAAACACCATATATTTT. Protein sequence: CASSPRDRAAGNTIYF.

This chain uses TRBV28 with TRBJ1-4; D possibly corresponds to TRBD1 (6 bases). This CDR3 is 14 amino acids long. CDR1 is MDHEN and CDR2 is SYDVKM in the germline V gene. The V gene lost 3 bases and the J gene lost 3 bases, with 8 bases spanning the gap. The CDR3 bases are TGTGCCAGCAGTTTTACAGGGCCTAATGAAAAACTGTTTTTT. It codes for CASSFTGPNEKLFF.

This chain connects TRBV5-1 to TRBJ2-1; 8 bases are shared with TRBD1. Germline trimming cut 0 bases from V and 9 bases from J; bases unmatched to any gene: 8. CDR3 length: 15 amino acids. Germline V gene data show CDR1 as SGHRS and CDR2 as YFSETQ. The CDR3 spells CASSLAQGAIGEQFF. DNA of the CDR3: TGCGCCAGCAGCTTGGCCCAGGGGGCCATCGGTGAGCAGTTCTTC.

This clone was seen more than once but under ten times. The chain links TRBV24-1 to TRBJ1-5, with TRBD1 as a possible D gene (5 bases). Germline CDR1 and CDR2: KGHDR and SFDVKD. The CDR3 totals 14 residues. Trimming took 4 bases from V and 3 from J, leaving 9 bases between them. CDR3 amino acids: CATSEAGFNQPQHF. Written as DNA, the CDR3 is TGTGCCACCAGTGAGGCAGGGTTCAATCAGCCCCAGCATTTT.

J is TRBJ1-4 and V is TRBV9; D may be TRBD1 (6 bases). The CDR3 is made up of 16 amino acids. Per the germline V gene, CDR1 is SGDLS and CDR2 is YYNGEE. V lost 3 bases, J lost 1 base, and 13 bases lay in between. Here the CDR3 reads CASSATSQGTNEKLFF. The CDR3 DNA reads as TGTGCCAGCAGCGCTACATCACAGGGAACTAATGAAAAACTGTTTTTT.

This clone has a count of ten or more. The gene calls are TRBV7-9 and TRBJ1-1, with unresolved D. Germline values: CDR1 SEHNR, CDR2 FQNEAQ (reference sequence). The CDR3 extends over 17 amino acids. The V and J ends lost 5 bases and 0 bases respectively, with 19 bases between them. The CDR3 loop is CASSLRGHGPLNTEAFF. The CDR3 DNA follows: TGTGCCAGCAGCCTGCGAGGGCACGGGCCTCTGAACACTGAAGCTTTCTTT.

The chain has TRBV10-3 and TRBJ2-7, with D perhaps TRBD2 (6 bases). The V gene lost 6 bases and the J gene lost 0 bases, with 18 bases spanning the gap. Per the germline V gene, CDR1 is ENHRY and CDR2 is SYGVKD. The CDR3 runs 16 residues. The CDR3: CAISDPGLQSSYEQYV. The CDR3 DNA reads TGTGCCATCAGCGACCCGGGACTCCAAAGCTCCTACGAGCAGTACGTC.

V is TRBV6-2 or TRBV6-3 and J is TRBJ2-1; TRBD1 matches at 7 bases. The CDR3 is 15 residues long. CDR1 is MNHEY, CDR2 SVGEGT, per germline. V was pared by 2 bases and J by 4 bases, with 5 bases of the junction left unmatched. In DNA form, the CDR3 reads TGTGCCAGCAGTTACGCACGGGGACAGTACAATGAGCAGTTCTTC. Residues: CASSYARGQYNEQFF.

The V gene is TRBV20-1, the J gene TRBJ2-5; TRBD2 aligns across 11 bases. After removal of 3 bases from V and 0 bases from J, the junction contained 3 bases not matched to a gene. The CDR3 spans 15 residues. Looked up from germline, CDR1 is DFQATT and CDR2 is SNEGSKA (reference sequence). DNA of the CDR3: TGCAGTGCTAGTCTAGCGGGGGGATACCAAGAGACCCAGTACTTC. It translates to CSASLAGGYQETQYF.

This clone has just a few counts. The gene calls are TRBV5-6 and TRBJ2-7, with 7 bases matching TRBD1. The ends lost 2 bases at V and 3 bases at J; junction bases unmatched: 5. This CDR3 region has 14 residues. Germline CDR1 is SGHDT and CDR2 is YYEEEE. The CDR3 nucleotides read TGTGCCAGCAGCTTTGGGACAGCCGACTACGAGCAGTACTTC. It encodes CASSFGTADYEQYF.

This sequence joins TRBV7-9 and TRBJ1-5; D perhaps matches TRBD1 (5 bases). Germline CDR1 SEHNR, CDR2 FQNEAQ (reference sequence). V was pared by 4 bases and J by 3 bases, with 10 bases between. The CDR3 is 14 residues long. CDR3 region: CASSYQGPNQPQHF. The CDR3 DNA reads TGTGCCAGCAGCTACCAGGGCCCCAATCAGCCCCAGCATTTT.

The genes are TRBV28 and TRBJ2-1, with D tentatively TRBD2 (6 bases). The ends were cut back, 1 base at V and 7 bases at J, with 17 bases in the middle. CDR1 and CDR2 from the germline V gene are MDHEN and SYDVKM. This CDR3 spans 16 amino acids. This chain's CDR3 is CASSLFGAGGRNEQFF. CDR3 nucleotides: TGTGCCAGCAGTTTATTTGGAGCGGGTGGTCGTAATGAGCAGTTCTTC.

This chain links TRBV6-6 with TRBJ2-1; tentative D call: TRBD2 (5 bases). The CDR3 contains 12 residues. Germline CDR1 MNHNY, CDR2 SVGAGI (reference sequence). Trimming removed 9 bases from V and 7 bases from J, with 13 bases in between. The CDR3 loop reads CASLGSGNEQFF. The CDR3 DNA reads as TGTGCCAGTCTGGGGTCGGGGAATGAGCAGTTCTTC.

In its sample, this clone was seen a few times. The CDR3 sequence is CASRPTGQVLYEQYF. Here the CDR3 DNA reads TGTGCCAGCAGACCGACGGGACAGGTACTCTACGAGCAGTACTTC. The chain joins TRBV28 to TRBJ2-7, with 8 positions matching TRBD1. This CDR3 contains 15 residues. V shed 6 bases, J shed 3 bases, and the junction held 10 bases outside the gene matches. The V gene's germline CDR1 is MDHEN and CDR2 SYDVKM.

The chain has TRBV2 and TRBJ2-7; 8 nucleotides line up with TRBD2. The CDR3 contains 15 residues. From germline, CDR1 is SNHLY and CDR2 FYNNEI. After removal of 2 bases from V and 3 bases from J, the junction contained 6 bases not matched to a gene. The CDR3 loop reads CASSEKRERFYEQYF. The CDR3 DNA follows: TGTGCCAGCAGTGAAAAGCGGGAGAGGTTCTACGAGCAGTACTTC.

The rearrangement joins TRBV12-3 or TRBV12-4 to TRBJ2-3; a weak D match, TRBD1 (6 bases). The CDR3 extends over 12 amino acids. V was shortened by 6 bases and J by 9 bases, with 13 bases between the two germline ends. The CDR3 is CASSGPQGTQYF. The CDR3 nucleotides are TGTGCCAGCAGCGGGCCCCAGGGGACGCAGTATTTT.

V and J are TRBV18 and TRBJ2-1; no clear D gene. The V and J ends lost 5 bases and 3 bases respectively, with 8 bases between them. The germline gives CDR1 KGHSH, CDR2 LQKENI. The CDR3 contains 13 residues. CDR3 amino acids: CASSAAYYNEQFF. DNA for the CDR3: TGTGCCAGCTCAGCCGCGTACTACAATGAGCAGTTCTTC.

The chain has TRBV6-5 and TRBJ2-3; 11 bases line up with TRBD2. The germline V gene encodes CDR1 MNHEY and CDR2 SVGAGI. The CDR3 has 15 amino acids. The ends lost 6 bases at V and 2 bases at J; junction bases unmatched: 4. CDR3 coding DNA: TGTGCCAGCAGGGGACTAGCGGTATTCACAGATACGCAGTATTTT. This gives the protein CASRGLAVFTDTQYF.

The chain combines TRBV11-3 with TRBJ2-2, with 10 bases matching TRBD1. This CDR3 spans 17 amino acids. Germline assignment: CDR1 SGHNT and CDR2 YENEEA. V lost 5 bases, J lost 4 bases, and 10 bases stayed unmatched. CDR3 nucleotide sequence: TGTGCCAGCAGCCCTTCCAGGGGACAGGGGACCACCGGGGAGCTGTTTTTT. As protein: CASSPSRGQGTTGELFF. The full variable domain, rest sourced from reference TRBV11-3 and TRBJ2-2, is EAGVVQSPRYKIIEKKQPVAFWCNPISGHNTLYWYLQNLGQGPELLIRYENEEAVDDSQLPKDRFSAERLKGVDSTLKIQPAELGDSAVYLCASSPSRGQGTTGELFFGEGSRLTVL.

The chain couples TRBV7-9 to TRBJ2-2; weak D call: TRBD1 (5 bases). The CDR3 length is 15 residues. The V and J ends lost 2 bases and 1 base respectively, with 8 bases between them. Germline CDR1 SEHNR, CDR2 FQNEAQ (reference sequence). The chain's CDR3 is CASSLLTGNTGELFF. In nucleotides, the CDR3 is TGTGCCAGCAGCTTACTCACAGGGAACACCGGGGAGCTGTTTTTT.

The chain recombines TRBV25-1 with TRBJ2-1; 7 positions agree with TRBD2. This CDR3 is 14 amino acids long. Germline values: CDR1 MGHDK, CDR2 SYGVNS. The ends lost 10 bases at V and 6 bases at J; junction bases unmatched: 12. CDR3 coding DNA: TGTGCCACCGGGACTACGTTGGGCCTCAATGAGCAGTTCTTC. It translates to CATGTTLGLNEQFF. The full variable domain, completed using reference TRBV25-1 and TRBJ2-1, is EADIYQTPRYLVIGTGKKITLECSQTMGHDKMYWYQQDPGMELHLIHYSYGVNSTEKGDLSSESTVSRIRTEHFPLTLESARPSHTSQYLCATGTTLGLNEQFFGPGTRLTVL.

The rearrangement links TRBV19 to TRBJ1-5; 7 bases map to TRBD1. The CDR3 is 15 residues long. V dropped 3 bases and J dropped 1; count of bases not matched to a gene: 3. Germline V CDR1 and CDR2: LNHDA, SQIVND (reference sequence). Here the CDR3 DNA reads TGTGCCAGTAGTATGGGCAGGGGGAGCAATCAGCCCCAGCATTTT. This gives the protein CASSMGRGSNQPQHF. Using reference TRBV19 and TRBJ1-5 for the parts outside the CDR3, the full variable domain is DGGITQSPKYLFRKEGQNVTLSCEQNLNHDAMYWYRQDPGQGLRLIYYSQIVNDFQKGDIAEGYSVSREKKESFPLTVTSAQKNPTAFYLCASSMGRGSNQPQHFGDGTRLSIL.

The chain couples TRBV2 to TRBJ2-6, with D tentatively TRBD2 (5 bases). Germline V lookup: CDR1 SNHLY, CDR2 FYNNEI. Between the trimmed V and J ends, which lost 7 bases and 4 bases, there was a span of 17 bases. The CDR3 extends over 16 amino acids. DNA for the CDR3: TGTGCCAGCACCGGCCTCGGAGGCTCCGGGGCCAACGTCCTGACTTTC. It encodes CASTGLGGSGANVLTF.